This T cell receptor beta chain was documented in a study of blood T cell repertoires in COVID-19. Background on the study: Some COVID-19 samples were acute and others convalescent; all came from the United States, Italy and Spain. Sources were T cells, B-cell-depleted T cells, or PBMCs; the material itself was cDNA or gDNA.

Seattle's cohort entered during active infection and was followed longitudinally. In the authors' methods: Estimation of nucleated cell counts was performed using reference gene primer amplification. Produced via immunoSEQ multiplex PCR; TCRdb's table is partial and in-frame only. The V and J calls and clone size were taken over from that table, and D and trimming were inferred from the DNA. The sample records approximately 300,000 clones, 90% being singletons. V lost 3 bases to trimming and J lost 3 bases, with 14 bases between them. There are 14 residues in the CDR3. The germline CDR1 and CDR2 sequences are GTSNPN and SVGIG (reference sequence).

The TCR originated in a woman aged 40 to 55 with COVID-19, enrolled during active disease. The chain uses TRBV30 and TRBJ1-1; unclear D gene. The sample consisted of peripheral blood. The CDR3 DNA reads TGTGCCTGGAGAGAGTGGTTGAGGGACACTGAAGCTTTCTTT. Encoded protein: CAWREWLRDTEAFF.